The source of this T cell receptor beta chain is a study of T-cell memory formation after mild COVID-19. TCRdb itself ran the 5' RACE reads through MiXCR, one entry per CDR3 protein. Here the sample spans 190,000 or so distinct CDR3 sequences, roughly 23% being singletons. Study results and caveats: Pre-infection memory held some responding clones, suggesting pre-existing cross-reactive T cells responded.

V was cut by 1 base and J by 2 bases, with 4 bases left in between. Germline values: CDR1 KGHDR, CDR2 SFDVKD. The CDR3 loop spans 13 amino acids. This clonotype has only a few counts. The antigen is not known. Sequencing was carried out using PBMCs or a T cell subset sorted from them (not recorded which). The sequence was obtained from an adult woman who had mild COVID-19 (a few samples of this study predate the infection). Cell type and time point are not known. The chain links TRBV24-1 to TRBJ1-1; no firm D call. The CDR3 bases are TGTGCCACCAGTGATTTAGACAACACTGAAGCTTTCTTT. Amino acids: CATSDLDNTEAFF.